Shown below are 4 T cell receptor beta chains from a single sample sequenced in a study of blood T cell repertoires in COVID-19. Sequencing was performed with immunoSEQ multiplex PCR; in TCRdb, only in-frame clones are kept and a portion is missing. Of 100,000 to 150,000 clones listed, about 79% are singletons. Input material: peripheral blood. These receptors all stem from a man aged 35 to 55 with active or convalescent COVID-19.

This clone was found a few times. The rearrangement links TRBV5-1 to TRBJ2-1; D perhaps matches TRBD1 (6 bases). This CDR3 has 13 amino acids. V was pared by 4 bases and J by 6 bases, with 11 bases between. In germline, CDR1 is SGHRS, CDR2 YFSETQ. The CDR3 DNA reads as TGCGCCAGCAGCCTCGGACAGATCAATGAGCAGTTCTTC. This encodes CASSLGQINEQFF.

The rearrangement links TRBV5-1 to TRBJ1-2, with D perhaps matching TRBD1 (5 bases). This CDR3 comprises 14 residues. V lost 2 bases to trimming and J lost 2 bases, with 10 bases between them. Germline values: CDR1 SGHRS, CDR2 YFSETQ. The CDR3 nucleotides read TGCGCCAGCAGCTTTGGAGGGGCGAACTATGGCTACACCTTC. Translation gives CASSFGGANYGYTF.

This chain uses TRBV19 with TRBJ2-2, with 9 bases identical to TRBD1. The CDR3 length is 14 residues. V shed 9 bases and J 5 bases; nucleotides not matched to a gene: 7. CDR1 and CDR2 (germline): LNHDA, SQIVND (reference sequence). In DNA form, the CDR3 reads TGTGCCAGCGGACAGGGGACGTTGACCGGGGAGCTGTTTTTT. Protein sequence: CASGQGTLTGELFF. The complete variable domain, with remaining parts taken from reference TRBV19 and TRBJ2-2, reads DGGITQSPKYLFRKEGQNVTLSCEQNLNHDAMYWYRQDPGQGLRLIYYSQIVNDFQKGDIAEGYSVSREKKESFPLTVTSAQKNPTAFYLCASGQGTLTGELFFGEGSRLTVL.

The chain carries TRBV28 and TRBJ1-1, with D possibly being TRBD1 (6 bases). V lost 3 bases, J lost 3 bases, and 11 bases lay in between. From germline, CDR1 is MDHEN and CDR2 SYDVKM. This CDR3 is 14 amino acids long. The CDR3 region has the DNA TGTGCCAGCAGTTTGTTAACAGGGTACACTGAAGCTTTCTTT. The encoded protein is CASSLLTGYTEAFF.